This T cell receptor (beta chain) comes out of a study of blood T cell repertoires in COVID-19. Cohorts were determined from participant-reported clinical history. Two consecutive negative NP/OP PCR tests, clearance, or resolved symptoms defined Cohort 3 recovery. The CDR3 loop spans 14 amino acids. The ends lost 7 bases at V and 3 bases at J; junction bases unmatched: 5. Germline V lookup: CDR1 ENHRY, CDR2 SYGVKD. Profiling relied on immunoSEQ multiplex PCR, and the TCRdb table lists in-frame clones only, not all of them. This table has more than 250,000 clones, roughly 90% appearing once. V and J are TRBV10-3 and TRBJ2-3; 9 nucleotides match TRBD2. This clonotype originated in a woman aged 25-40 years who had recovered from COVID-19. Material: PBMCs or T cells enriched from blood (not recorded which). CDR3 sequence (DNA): TGTGCCATCAAGGGCGGGGGGGCTACAGATACGCAGTATTTT. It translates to CAIKGGGATDTQYF.